This T cell receptor (beta chain) was identified in a study of cytomegalovirus exposure and HLA in healthy donors. Study background: The study placed about 81% of its approximately 400 genotyped donors in the Caucasian-associated ancestry cluster.

With 60 Vbeta and 13 Jbeta primers, the PCR was carried out. The table came from immunoSEQ multiplex PCR; TCRdb's copy has only in-frame clones and leaves some out. The repertoire consists of 150,000 to 200,000 clones, with approximately 67% occurring once and the leading ten covering around 4.5%. Concerning this clone itself: The antigen is unknown.

Regarding the study as a whole: A previous analysis found most TCR beta V segments productive roughly 90% or roughly 30% of the time. Despite most TCR sequences being rare, some public TCRs occurred in many donors.

The ends lost 8 bases at V and 0 bases at J; junction bases unmatched: 13. The CDR3 loop spans 16 amino acids. Germline values: CDR1 MNHEY, CDR2 SMNVEV (reference sequence). Source material: PBMCs. The chain joins TRBV27 to TRBJ2-7; TRBD2 matches 7 bases. The receptor was derived from a woman aged 18-29 years in good health and CMV-seropositive. Here the CDR3 DNA reads TGTGCCAGCGGGCGGAGCGTATGGGACTACTCCTACGAGCAGTACTTC. Translating it yields CASGRSVWDYSYEQYF.